Following are 10 T cell receptor beta chains from one sample sequenced in a study of blood T cell repertoires in COVID-19. Sequenced by immunoSEQ multiplex PCR; TCRdb stores in-frame clones only, minus some. The repertoire holds about 150,000 clones, with about 77% as singletons. The sequencing input was peripheral blood. These receptors were taken from a woman over 75 with acute or convalescent COVID-19.

This chain joins TRBV6-6 and TRBJ1-5, with 9 bases identical to TRBD1. Germline CDR1 MNHNY, CDR2 SVGAGI (reference sequence). This CDR3 comprises 15 residues. V lost 6 bases to trimming and J lost 4 bases; unmatched junction nucleotides: 7. The CDR3 DNA reads as TGTGCCAGCAGAGCGGACAGGGGTGGGAATCAGCCCCAGCATTTT. Its protein product is CASRADRGGNQPQHF.

V gene TRBV2 combines with J gene TRBJ2-1; 7 bases map to TRBD2. V lost 7 bases and J lost 10; bases outside the gene matches: 10. The CDR3 has 13 amino acids. Germline CDR1 SNHLY, CDR2 FYNNEI. The CDR3 here is CASTLPRGGEQFF. As DNA, the CDR3 is TGTGCCAGCACCCTCCCCCGCGGGGGAGAGCAGTTCTTC. The full variable domain, its missing parts supplied by reference TRBV2 and TRBJ2-1, is EPEVTQTPSHQVTQMGQEVILRCVPISNHLYFYWYRQILGQKVEFLVSFYNNEISEKSEIFDDQFSVERPDGSNFTLKIRSTKLEDSAMYFCASTLPRGGEQFFGPGTRLTVL.

This rearrangement joins TRBV28 to TRBJ1-6; 9 bases match TRBD1. The length of the CDR3 is 13 residues. In germline, CDR1 is MDHEN, CDR2 SYDVKM. V lost 8 bases and J lost 10; bases outside the gene matches: 6. CDR3 loop: CASGDRVGSPLHF. In DNA, the CDR3 is TGTGCCAGCGGGGACAGGGTCGGGTCACCCCTCCACTTT.

This chain connects TRBV2 to TRBJ1-2, with D perhaps TRBD1 (5 bases). In germline, CDR1 is SNHLY, CDR2 FYNNEI. CDR3 length: 14 amino acids. V lost 6 bases to trimming and J lost 0 bases, with 11 bases between them. CDR3 nucleotide sequence: TGTGCCAGCAGACCCACAGGAGCTAACTATGGCTACACCTTC. This translates into CASRPTGANYGYTF.

This clone was observed a handful of times. The chain combines TRBV18 with TRBJ2-2; TRBD1 aligns across 7 bases. CDR1 is KGHSH, CDR2 LQKENI, per germline. This CDR3 is 15 amino acids long. Losses at the gene ends were 2 bases for V and 4 bases for J; bases not matched to a gene: 4. CDR3 nucleotide sequence: TGTGCCAGCTCACCAGAGGGGGCCGGCACCGGGGAGCTGTTTTTT. Amino acids: CASSPEGAGTGELFF.

The gene calls are TRBV2 and TRBJ1-2; perhaps TRBD1 as D (5 bases). This CDR3 is built from 15 residues. The V end lost 10 bases, the J end lost 8 bases, and 26 bases lay between the germline ends. Germline V gives CDR1 SNHLY, CDR2 FYNNEI. The CDR3 DNA follows: TGTGCCATCCAGACAAGGGGCAGAGCCGTAGGGGGCTACACCTTC. It translates to CAIQTRGRAVGGYTF.

The chain recombines TRBV2 with TRBJ2-1, with D tentatively TRBD1 (7 bases). CDR3 length: 14 residues. Trimming removed 2 bases at V and 9 bases at J, with 14 bases between. Germline CDR1 reads SNHLY; CDR2 reads FYNNEI. The CDR3 nucleotides are TGTGCCAGCAGTGAACAGGGGGGTCTCGGTGAGCAGTTCTTC. It encodes CASSEQGGLGEQFF.

This chain's CDR3 is CASSPQTSSYEQYF. CDR3 DNA sequence: TGTGCCAGCTCACCACAGACTAGCTCCTACGAGCAGTACTTC. The chain has TRBV18 and TRBJ2-7; tentatively, D is TRBD2 (6 bases). CDR1 KGHSH and CDR2 LQKENI come from the germline V gene. The CDR3 runs 14 residues. V lost 1 base and J lost 0, with 7 bases in between.

The V gene is TRBV7-3, the J gene TRBJ2-2; 9 bases agree with TRBD2. The CDR3 totals 14 residues. Germline V gene sequence: CDR1 SGHTA, CDR2 FQGTGA. V was clipped by 4 bases and J by 5 bases; unmatched bases: 2. The CDR3 spells CASSSSGRTGELFF. DNA of the CDR3: TGTGCCAGCAGCTCCAGCGGGAGGACCGGGGAGCTGTTTTTT.

J is TRBJ2-7 and V is TRBV27, with 8 bases fitting TRBD1. Trimming cost V 5 bases and J 2 bases; bases outside gene matches: 11. CDR1 is MNHEY, CDR2 SMNVEV, per germline (reference sequence). This CDR3 region has 16 residues. CDR3 in DNA: TGTGCCAGCAGTCCAGACAGGGGCTACTGGGCCTACGAGCAGTACTTC. This codes for CASSPDRGYWAYEQYF.